The text below deals with one T cell receptor beta chain. The sample is drawn from a study of T cell responses to AZD1222 COVID-19 vaccine. The method was immunoSEQ multiplex PCR; TCRdb's version includes in-frame clones alone and lacks a portion of them. The sample contains 200,000 or so clones, almost 95% of which appear only once. V shed 0 bases and J shed 7 bases, with 13 bases lying between them. Germline values: CDR1 LNHNV, CDR2 YYDKDF (reference sequence). The CDR3 spans 15 residues. The chain uses TRBV15 and TRBJ1-5; weak D call: TRBD1 (5 bases). This material consisted of peripheral blood, taken on day 0 of AZD1222 vaccination. This receptor was obtained from an adult in good health. DNA for the CDR3: TGTGCCACCAGCAGAGATCGGGGGGAGGTACAGCCCCAGCATTTT. Its protein product is CATSRDRGEVQPQHF.